Below are 26 T cell receptor beta chains sequenced from a single sample in a study of response to subunit inactivated influenza vaccine. TCRdb re-called the RT-PCR reads through MiXCR, storing one row per CDR3 protein. The sample has about 190,000 distinct CDR3 sequences; 13% to 15% are singletons. Material: CD8+ T cells sorted from PBMCs, obtained approximately 5 days after vaccination. Source of these receptors: a man between 45 and 60 years old who received an inactivated influenza vaccine.

The gene calls are TRBV28 and TRBJ2-7, with a possible D match to TRBD2 (6 bases). The CDR3 contains 15 residues. CDR1 and CDR2 from the germline V gene are MDHEN and SYDVKM. V dropped 6 bases and J dropped 0 bases, with 15 bases sitting between them. As DNA, the CDR3 is TGTGCCAGCAGAGGTCTAGCGAGTTTCTCCTACGAGCAGTACTTC. Translation gives CASRGLASFSYEQYF.

This clonotype has a handful of counts. The chain employs TRBV10-3 and TRBJ2-7; D remains unclear. The germline gives CDR1 ENHRY, CDR2 SYGVKD. This CDR3 region has 12 residues. Trimming stripped 7 bases from V and 3 bases from J, with 10 bases between. The CDR3 region is CAIMVGNYEQYF. The CDR3 coding sequence is TGTGCCATCATGGTAGGAAACTACGAGCAGTACTTC.

The chain uses TRBV25-1 and TRBJ1-4, with TRBD1 identical over 7 bases. CDR3 size: 14 residues. With 6 bases clipped from V and 6 bases from J, the junction kept 7 bases outside the gene matches. Germline CDR1 and CDR2: MGHDK and SYGVNS. The CDR3 region is CASRGKGADEKLFF. CDR3 coding DNA: TGTGCCAGCAGAGGGAAGGGGGCAGATGAAAAACTGTTTTTT.

This clonotype was seen more than once but under ten times. The genes are TRBV25-1 and TRBJ2-2; 9 bases are a match to TRBD1. Germline loops: CDR1 MGHDK, CDR2 SYGVNS. Germline trimming cut 5 bases from V and 6 bases from J; bases unmatched to any gene: 4. This CDR3 spans 14 amino acids. The CDR3 bases are TGTGCCAGCAGTCTCAACAGGGGGCCCGGGGAGCTGTTTTTT. It codes for CASSLNRGPGELFF. Supplemented by reference TRBV25-1 and TRBJ2-2, the full variable domain reads EADIYQTPRYLVIGTGKKITLECSQTMGHDKMYWYQQDPGMELHLIHYSYGVNSTEKGDLSSESTVSRIRTEHFPLTLESARPSHTSQYLCASSLNRGPGELFFGEGSRLTVL.

The chain joins TRBV7-8 to TRBJ2-1; D might be TRBD2 (6 bases). V was cut by 5 bases and J by 3 bases, with 17 bases left in between. From germline, CDR1 is SGHVS and CDR2 FQNEAQ. The CDR3 loop spans 16 amino acids. The CDR3 bases are TGTGCCAGCAGCACCCATTGGGGGGATAACTACAATGAGCAGTTCTTC. The encoded protein is CASSTHWGDNYNEQFF. The full variable domain, in which reference TRBV7-8 and TRBJ2-1 provide the parts outside the CDR3, is GAGVSQSPRYKVAKRGQDVALRCDPISGHVSLFWYQQALGQGPEFLTYFQNEAQLDKSGLPSDRFFAERPEGSVSTLKIQRTQQEDSAVYLCASSTHWGDNYNEQFFGPGTRLTVL.

This clonotype was seen only a few times. This chain joins TRBV28 and TRBJ2-2; unclear D gene. Trimming took off 7 bases at V and 0 bases at J, with 9 bases between the two ends. Germline V gives CDR1 MDHEN, CDR2 SYDVKM. The CDR3 has 14 amino acids. CDR3 sequence reads: CASKKVPNTGELFF. The CDR3 DNA reads TGTGCCAGCAAGAAGGTACCGAACACCGGGGAGCTGTTTTTT. The full variable domain, rest sourced from reference TRBV28 and TRBJ2-2, is DVKVTQSSRYLVKRTGEKVFLECVQDMDHENMFWYRQDPGLGLRLIYFSYDVKMKEKGDIPEGYSVSREKKERFSLILESASTNQTSMYLCASKKVPNTGELFFGEGSRLTVL.

A few counts support this clonotype. The chain has TRBV29-1 and TRBJ2-7, with D possibly being TRBD1 or TRBD2 (5 bases each). V dropped 7 bases and J dropped 2 bases, with 15 bases sitting between them. The CDR3 consists of 13 residues. The germline gives CDR1 SQVTM, CDR2 ANQGSEA. CDR3 amino acids: CSAEGQTTYEQYF. In nucleotides, the CDR3 is TGCAGCGCTGAGGGGCAGACTACCTACGAGCAGTACTTC.

CDR3 sequence (DNA): TGTGCCAGCAGTTTCCTCGGGGGCACCCAAGAGACCCAGTACTTC. This encodes CASSFLGGTQETQYF. The V and J genes are TRBV28 and TRBJ2-5; either TRBD1 or TRBD2 may fit D (6 bases each). CDR1 MDHEN and CDR2 SYDVKM come from the germline V gene. The V end was cut by 3 bases, the J end by 1 base, with 12 bases between. There are 15 residues in the CDR3.

This clonotype was observed a handful of times. The rearrangement joins TRBV12-3 or TRBV12-4 to TRBJ2-1; 8 positions agree with TRBD2. The CDR3 spans 15 residues. V gave up 7 bases and J gave up 5 bases; unmatched junction bases: 10. CDR3 sequence (DNA): TGTGCCAGCAAGGGGATAGCGGGACCCCACAATGAGCAGTTCTTC. This sequence encodes CASKGIAGPHNEQFF.

This clonotype has a handful of counts. The rearrangement joins TRBV29-1 to TRBJ2-7; TRBD1 aligns across 8 bases. V lost 6 bases to trimming and J lost 3 bases; unmatched junction nucleotides: 10. The CDR3 is 14 residues long. Germline lookup yields CDR1 SQVTM and CDR2 ANQGSEA. The CDR3 is CSVYTVDRGYEQYF. The CDR3 DNA follows: TGCAGCGTGTATACGGTAGACAGGGGCTACGAGCAGTACTTC.

The table lists this clonotype with many counts. This chain uses TRBV3-1 with TRBJ2-7; weak D call: TRBD1 (6 bases). The germline CDR1 and CDR2 sequences are LGHDT and YNNKEL (reference sequence). This CDR3 is built from 15 residues. The germline V and J ends were trimmed by 4 bases and 1 base, with 14 bases remaining between them. The CDR3 nucleotides read TGTGCCAGCAGCCCCCGACAGGCTAAATCCTACGAGCAGTACTTC. It encodes CASSPRQAKSYEQYF.

This clonotype was found a few times. Its ends do not fully match the called genes, so a read error is possible. The genes are TRBV6-1 and TRBJ1-2; the match to TRBD1 covers 10 bases. This CDR3 has 16 amino acids. Germline V gives CDR1 MNHNS, CDR2 SASEGT. This CDR3 is CASREDAGTGEDGYTF. In nucleotides, the CDR3 is TGTGCCAGCAGAGAAGATGCCGGGACAGGGGAAGATGGCTACACCTTC.

This clonotype was detected only a few times. The chain uses TRBV25-1 and TRBJ2-5; D perhaps matches TRBD2 (6 bases). Trimming took off 4 bases at V and 4 bases at J, with 19 bases between the two ends. CDR3 length: 16 amino acids. The V gene's germline CDR1 is MGHDK and CDR2 SYGVNS. The CDR3 loop is CASSGGGVEGLETQYF. For the CDR3, the DNA is TGTGCCAGCAGTGGCGGAGGGGTAGAAGGATTAGAGACCCAGTACTTC.

The chain combines TRBV5-1 with TRBJ2-5; maybe TRBD1 (6 bases). Germline CDR1 and CDR2: SGHRS and YFSETQ. This CDR3 is built from 15 residues. Trimming took 3 bases from V and 2 from J, leaving 14 bases between them. The CDR3 here is CASSSGTQVQETQYF. The CDR3 region has the DNA TGCGCCAGCAGCTCCGGGACACAGGTACAAGAGACCCAGTACTTC.

The chain couples TRBV25-1 to TRBJ2-5; D is unclear. The CDR3 loop spans 11 amino acids. The germline gives CDR1 MGHDK, CDR2 SYGVNS. The V end lost 8 bases, the J end lost 5 bases, and 9 bases lay between the germline ends. The CDR3 protein is CASGPVETQYF. CDR3 nucleotide sequence: TGTGCCAGCGGTCCCGTCGAGACCCAGTACTTC.

This clonotype was counted ten times or more. The chain couples TRBV2 to TRBJ2-7; D ambiguous. The ends were cut back, 6 bases at V and 6 bases at J, with 9 bases in the middle. This CDR3 is 11 amino acids long. CDR1 is SNHLY and CDR2 is FYNNEI in the germline V gene. CDR3 amino acids: CASSPGSEQYF. The CDR3 DNA sequence: TGTGCCAGCAGCCCTGGCAGCGAGCAGTACTTC.

This clonotype appeared a few times. V usage is TRBV7-9 and J usage is TRBJ2-1; 12 positions match TRBD2. V was clipped by 5 bases and J by 9 bases; unmatched bases: 11. CDR1 and CDR2 (germline): SEHNR, FQNEAQ (reference sequence). The CDR3 runs 16 residues. This chain's CDR3 is CASSTRLAGAPFEQFF. The CDR3 bases are TGTGCCAGCAGCACTCGACTAGCGGGGGCCCCCTTTGAGCAGTTCTTC.

V usage is TRBV9 and J usage is TRBJ2-7, with 11 bases lining up with TRBD2. The V segment lost 0 bases and the J segment 5 bases; nucleotides outside the gene matches: 4. The CDR3 sequence is 15 residues long. Germline CDR1 reads SGDLS; CDR2 reads YYNGEE. The CDR3 region is CASSVELAGVDEQYF. The CDR3 nucleotides read TGTGCCAGCAGCGTAGAACTAGCGGGAGTCGACGAGCAGTACTTC.

CDR3 residues: CASSPISRTGELFF. In DNA, the CDR3 is TGTGCCAGCAGTCCTATTAGCCGCACCGGGGAGCTGTTTTTT. V gene TRBV27 combines with J gene TRBJ2-2; D ambiguous. The V gene's germline CDR1 is MNHEY and CDR2 SMNVEV (reference sequence). V lost 5 bases and J 4 bases, leaving 11 bases between the germline ends. The CDR3 consists of 14 residues.

This chain connects TRBV7-8 to TRBJ1-5, with D maybe TRBD1 (6 bases). Germline V gene data show CDR1 as SGHVS and CDR2 as FQNEAQ. The CDR3 sequence is 15 residues long. The ends were cut back, 4 bases at V and 7 bases at J, with 17 bases in the middle. CDR3 bases: TGTGCCAGCAGCTCCTTTCCTGGGGGCGACCAGCCCCAGCATTTT. Residues: CASSSFPGGDQPQHF. Combining the CDR3 with reference TRBV7-8 and TRBJ1-5 gives the whole variable domain GAGVSQSPRYKVAKRGQDVALRCDPISGHVSLFWYQQALGQGPEFLTYFQNEAQLDKSGLPSDRFFAERPEGSVSTLKIQRTQQEDSAVYLCASSSFPGGDQPQHFGDGTRLSIL.

The gene calls are TRBV12-3 or TRBV12-4 and TRBJ2-6; 10 bases are shared with TRBD2. Losses at the gene ends were 11 bases for V and 0 bases for J; bases not matched to a gene: 4. The CDR3 has 15 amino acids. Here the CDR3 DNA reads TGTGCCGTTAGCGGGGGGAACTCTGGGGCCAACGTCCTGACTTTC. It encodes CAVSGGNSGANVLTF.

The chain is built from TRBV5-1 and TRBJ1-2, with D perhaps TRBD1 (5 bases). The ends were cut back, 3 bases at V and 3 bases at J, with 9 bases in the middle. The CDR3 is made up of 13 amino acids. From germline, CDR1 is SGHRS and CDR2 YFSETQ. The CDR3 is CASSSTDDYGYTF. The CDR3 nucleotides read TGCGCCAGCAGCTCGACAGATGACTATGGCTACACCTTC.

The CDR3 DNA reads as TGTGCCAGCAGTACAGGGGGATGGGTGCATGAGCAGTTCTTC. It is translated as CASSTGGWVHEQFF. The chain carries TRBV6-2 or TRBV6-3 and TRBJ2-1, with 8 positions matching TRBD1. Germline assignment: CDR1 MNHEY and CDR2 SVGEGT. V trimming: 5 bases; J trimming: 8 bases; junction bases outside the gene matches: 8. The CDR3 has 14 residues.

This chain connects TRBV20-1 to TRBJ2-7; D possibly uses TRBD1 or TRBD2 (5 bases each). The CDR3 totals 14 residues. The V end lost 0 bases, the J end lost 4 bases, and 13 bases lay between the germline ends. Germline-derived CDR1 and CDR2 are DFQATT and SNEGSKA (reference sequence). The CDR3 DNA reads TGCAGTGCTAGAGATTTGAGGGGCGTATACGAGCAGTACTTC. As protein: CSARDLRGVYEQYF.

This chain joins TRBV2 and TRBJ2-7; maybe TRBD1 (6 bases). The CDR3 runs to 12 residues. Germline V gene lookup returns CDR1 SNHLY and CDR2 FYNNEI. Trimming took 3 bases from V and 5 from J, leaving 8 bases between them. CDR3 amino acids: CASSDYRDEQYF. CDR3 nucleotide sequence: TGTGCCAGCAGTGATTACAGGGACGAGCAGTACTTC. The whole variable domain, filled in from reference TRBV2 and TRBJ2-7, reads EPEVTQTPSHQVTQMGQEVILRCVPISNHLYFYWYRQILGQKVEFLVSFYNNEISEKSEIFDDQFSVERPDGSNFTLKIRSTKLEDSAMYFCASSDYRDEQYFGPGTRLTVT.

This clonotype was seen many times. This chain connects TRBV24-1 to TRBJ2-5, with 8 bases that match TRBD2. The CDR3 contains 12 residues. Germline V CDR1 and CDR2: KGHDR, SFDVKD. J was trimmed by 4 bases and V by 7 bases; bases with no gene match: 1. The DNA of the CDR3 is TGTGCCACCAGCACTAGCGGAGAGACCCAGTACTTC. Amino acid sequence: CATSTSGETQYF.